This TCR beta chain derives from a study of cytomegalovirus exposure and HLA in healthy donors. Findings and limits, study-wide: HLA allele associations emerged for around 15,000 TCR beta sequences in a later analysis, at 0.05 false discovery rate. From TCR beta sequences, most subjects' HLA-A and HLA-B alleles were reportedly predicted accurately. Apart from CMV serostatus, no immune exposure information was available. Of the V segments, some could not be distinguished, including TRBV6-2 and TRBV6-3, and were excluded.

The V and J ends lost 2 bases and 5 bases respectively, with 10 bases between them. In germline, CDR1 is SGHRS, CDR2 YFSETQ. The CDR3 runs to 14 residues. The PCR was carried out with 60 Vbeta primers and 13 Jbeta primers. TCRdb's table, derived via immunoSEQ multiplex PCR, lists solely in-frame clones and lacks some. The sample holds 170,000 or so clones, over 60% seen once. Remarks on this clone: The antigen is not known.

This receptor was obtained from a woman in her forties in good health and CMV-seronegative. Sequencing was carried out using PBMCs. The chain employs TRBV5-1 and TRBJ1-4; D perhaps matches TRBD1 (6 bases). As DNA, the CDR3 is TGCGCCAGCAGCTTCTCAACAGGGAATGAAAAACTGTTTTTT. This codes for CASSFSTGNEKLFF.